The T cell receptor beta chain described here comes from a study of neoadjuvant anti-PD-1 for oral cavity cancer. There are 13 residues in the CDR3. Germline V gives CDR1 SGHRS, CDR2 YFSETQ. The V gene end was trimmed by 0 bases and the J gene end by 12 bases; junction bases not matched to a gene: 8. Profiling relied on immunoSEQ multiplex PCR, and the TCRdb table lists in-frame clones only, not all of them. The sample lists more than 25,000 clones, about 77% occurring once. Noted time point: after neoadjuvant nivolumab, at surgical resection. The material was PBMCs, obtained after nivolumab (anti-PD-1) treatment. This receptor was obtained from a person between 40 and 85 years old with oral cavity squamous cell carcinoma. This chain connects TRBV5-1 to TRBJ1-2, with 7 bases lining up with TRBD1. CDR3 coding DNA: TGCGCCAGCAGCTTGGCCGGACAGGTGGGCCACACCTTC. It yields the protein CASSLAGQVGHTF.